Below, 9 T cell receptor beta chains from the same sample are listed, as sequenced in a study of cytomegalovirus exposure and HLA in healthy donors. Profiled with immunoSEQ multiplex PCR; TCRdb holds only in-frame clones, not every one. The table shows about 74,000 clones, with around 94% occurring only once. Sequencing was performed on PBMCs. The origin of the receptors is a man aged 18 to 29 in good health and CMV-seropositive.

Regarding this clone: Its ends do not fully match the called genes, so a read error is possible. CDR3: CASREALAGGFDFRPEQFF. Written as DNA, the CDR3 is TGTGCCAGCAGGGAAGCTCTAGCGGGAGGTTTTGATTTCAGGCCTGAGCAGTTCTTC. The chain joins TRBV2 to TRBJ2-1; 11 bases are shared with TRBD2. The V gene's germline CDR1 is SNHLY and CDR2 FYNNEI. The CDR3 covers 19 residues.

This rearrangement joins TRBV11-3 to TRBJ2-2; TRBD2 is a possible D gene (6 bases). The CDR3 is 14 amino acids. Germline CDR1 is SGHNT and CDR2 is YENEEA. The V end was cut by 3 bases, the J end by 2 bases, with 7 bases between. The CDR3 DNA sequence: TGTGCCAGCAGCTTGGGGGGAAACACCGGGGAGCTGTTTTTT. Its protein is CASSLGGNTGELFF. Looking up the rest from reference TRBV11-3 and TRBJ2-2 gives the full variable domain: EAGVVQSPRYKIIEKKQPVAFWCNPISGHNTLYWYLQNLGQGPELLIRYENEEAVDDSQLPKDRFSAERLKGVDSTLKIQPAELGDSAVYLCASSLGGNTGELFFGEGSRLTVL.

This sequence joins TRBV19 and TRBJ2-2, with D possibly being TRBD1 (6 bases). Looked up from germline, CDR1 is LNHDA and CDR2 is SQIVND (reference sequence). Deletions cut 7 bases from V and 5 bases from J, with 11 bases between. This CDR3 has 13 residues. The CDR3 bases are TGTGCCAGTACCCCACAGGGAACCGGGGAGCTGTTTTTT. Its protein product is CASTPQGTGELFF.

The sample holds a few counts of this clone. The chain is built from TRBV9 and TRBJ2-7; D is ambiguous. Per the germline V gene, CDR1 is SGDLS and CDR2 is YYNGEE. The CDR3 is made up of 14 amino acids. Trimming removed 1 base from V and 0 bases from J, with 8 bases in between. This CDR3 reads CASSVSRNSYEQYF. CDR3 DNA sequence: TGTGCCAGCAGCGTATCCAGGAACTCCTACGAGCAGTACTTC.

This chain links TRBV4-1 with TRBJ2-1; D possibly corresponds to TRBD2 (7 bases). The CDR3 has 15 amino acids. V gave up 4 bases and J gave up 7 bases, with 17 bases separating them. From germline, CDR1 is MGHRA and CDR2 YSYEKL. CDR3 sequence (DNA): TGCGCCAGCAGCCCCGAAGGTGGGAGGGGGAATGAGCAGTTCTTC. Protein sequence: CASSPEGGRGNEQFF.

This rearrangement joins TRBV30 to TRBJ2-3; 9 bases agree with TRBD2. Trimming cost V 5 bases and J 3 bases; bases outside gene matches: 9. CDR3 length equals 15 residues. The V gene's germline CDR1 is GTSNPN and CDR2 SVGIG (reference sequence). The CDR3 nucleotides read TGTGCCTGGGAACCCGGGACTAGCCCTACAGATACGCAGTATTTT. Residues: CAWEPGTSPTDTQYF.

The J gene is TRBJ1-2, the V gene TRBV28; maybe TRBD1 (5 bases). Germline CDR1 is MDHEN and CDR2 is SYDVKM. V was pared by 5 bases and J by 6 bases, with 13 bases between. The CDR3 is 13 amino acids. The CDR3 spells CASSRANRNGYTF. CDR3 DNA sequence: TGTGCCAGCAGTCGGGCCAACAGGAATGGCTACACCTTC.

The rearrangement uses TRBV9 and TRBJ1-3, with D perhaps TRBD1 (6 bases). The CDR3 loop spans 16 amino acids. The germline V gene encodes CDR1 SGDLS and CDR2 YYNGEE. Between the trimmed V and J ends, which lost 3 bases and 2 bases, there was a span of 15 bases. DNA of the CDR3: TGTGCCAGCAGCGAGGGGACAATCGGGGCTGGAAACACCATATATTTT. This gives the protein CASSEGTIGAGNTIYF. Combining the CDR3 with reference TRBV9 and TRBJ1-3 gives the whole variable domain DSGVTQTPKHLITATGQRVTLRCSPRSGDLSVYWYQQSLDQGLQFLIQYYNGEERAKGNILERFSAQQFPDLHSELNLSSLELGDSALYFCASSEGTIGAGNTIYFGEGSWLTVV.

The genes are TRBV6-6 and TRBJ1-5, with 7 bases identical to TRBD1. In germline, CDR1 is MNHNY, CDR2 SVGAGI (reference sequence). Trimming at V came to 6 bases and at J to 3 bases, leaving 5 bases not matched to a gene. The CDR3 length is 14 residues. The CDR3 loop is CASRPGTDNQPQHF. DNA for the CDR3: TGTGCCAGCAGACCCGGGACAGACAATCAGCCCCAGCATTTT.